Listed below are T cell receptor beta chains from one sample, sequenced in a study of blood T cell repertoires in COVID-19. Data came from immunoSEQ multiplex PCR; TCRdb stores just in-frame clones and leaves some out. Of 30,000 or so clones listed, approximately 90% are singletons. The sample comprised peripheral blood. The receptors here all came from a human donor with active COVID-19. The donor label of this sample is uncertain. CDR3s include the opening cysteine and the closing phenylalanine or tryptophan. A D gene is named only where the DNA matches it firmly. Clone size is stated in some rows and not others, as once, few, many or a class when expanded.

v_call	cdr3_length	j_call	d_call	clone_size	cdr3_aa	cdr3_nt
TRBV7-8	13	TRBJ2-7	NA	NA	CASSLRQSGEQYF	TGTGCCAGCAGCTTACGGCAAAGCGGTGAGCAGTACTTC
TRBV7-3	13	TRBJ2-5	NA	NA	CASSLGGRETQYF	TGTGCCAGCAGCTTAGGGGGCAGAGAGACCCAGTACTTC
TRBV7-9	15	TRBJ1-2	TRBD1	once	CASSLEGANNYGYTF	TGTGCCAGCAGCTTAGAGGGGGCGAATAACTATGGCTACACCTTC
TRBV15	16	TRBJ2-7	TRBD2	NA	CATSRGWASGGYEQYF	TGTGCCACCAGCAGAGGCTGGGCTAGCGGGGGTTACGAGCAGTACTTC
TRBV5-1	16	TRBJ2-7	TRBD2	NA	CASSYPTSGSSWEQYF	TGCGCCAGCAGCTACCCGACTAGCGGGAGTTCATGGGAGCAGTACTTC
TRBV4-3	16	TRBJ2-7	TRBD1	NA	CASSQDRGQGNDEQYF	TGCGCCAGCAGCCAAGATAGAGGACAGGGTAACGACGAGCAGTACTTC
TRBV6-5	15	TRBJ2-1	NA	NA	CASRPFGAAHNEQFF	TGTGCCAGCAGACCGTTTGGGGCGGCCCACAATGAGCAGTTCTTC
TRBV9	16	TRBJ2-1	TRBD2	NA	CASSGSGGSSYNEQFF	TGTGCCAGCAGCGGTAGCGGGGGGAGCTCCTACAATGAGCAGTTCTTC
TRBV7-9	13	TRBJ2-5	NA	NA	CASSLGGQETQYF	TGTGCCAGCAGCTTAGGAGGACAAGAGACCCAGTACTTC
TRBV6-5	14	TRBJ2-7	TRBD1	NA	CASRTGTGYHEQYF	TGTGCCAGCAGGACCGGGACAGGGTACCACGAGCAGTACTTC
TRBV6-5	16	TRBJ1-2	NA	NA	CASSYSASGSGYGYTF	TGTGCCAGCAGTTACTCCGCCAGTGGGAGCGGTTATGGCTACACCTTC
TRBV24-1	12	TRBJ2-1	TRBD1	NA	CATSDDRAEQFF	TGTGCCACCAGTGATGACAGGGCGGAGCAGTTCTTC
TRBV7-7	17	TRBJ2-2	TRBD1	NA	CASSPGTAPSNTGELFF	TGTGCTAGCAGCCCTGGGACAGCCCCTTCGAACACCGGGGAGCTGTTTTTT
TRBV15	15	TRBJ1-2	TRBD1	NA	CASKEKGAPNYGYTF	TGTGCCAGCAAGGAAAAGGGGGCCCCTAACTATGGCTACACCTTC
TRBV7-6	14	TRBJ2-5	TRBD2	NA	CASSSETSFETQYF	TGTGCCAGCAGCTCGGAGACTAGCTTTGAGACCCAGTACTTC
TRBV7-9	17	TRBJ1-2	TRBD1	NA	CASSLKSNWDSLYGYTF	TGTGCCAGCAGCTTAAAATCGAATTGGGACAGTCTCTATGGCTACACCTTC
TRBV28	12	TRBJ2-2	NA	NA	CASRLNTGELFF	TGTGCCAGCAGACTGAACACCGGGGAGCTGTTTTTT
TRBV9	15	TRBJ1-2	NA	NA	CASSSDRDTPYGYTF	TGTGCCAGCAGCTCCGACCGGGACACCCCCTATGGCTACACCTTC
TRBV15	19	TRBJ2-7	TRBD1	NA	CATSRDAQTGDIAYYEQYF	TGTGCCACCAGCAGAGATGCCCAGACAGGGGATATAGCTTATTACGAGCAGTACTTC
TRBV11-2	15	TRBJ2-3	TRBD2	NA	CASSSGTSDTDTQYF	TGTGCCAGCAGCTCAGGGACTAGCGACACAGATACGCAGTATTTT
TRBV3-1/TRBV3-2	16	TRBJ2-5	TRBD2	NA	CASSAGLAGGQETQYF	TGTGCCAGCAGCGCCGGGCTAGCGGGGGGGCAAGAGACCCAGTACTTC
TRBV19	16	TRBJ2-7	TRBD2	few	CASSPWGAGGAYEQYF	TGTGCCAGTAGCCCTTGGGGAGCGGGAGGGGCCTACGAGCAGTACTTC
TRBV7-8	15	TRBJ1-5	TRBD1	NA	CASSLGTGSNQPQHF	TGTGCCAGCAGCTTAGGGACAGGAAGCAATCAGCCCCAGCATTTT
TRBV30	13	TRBJ2-5	NA	NA	CAWSWRAGETQYF	TGTGCCTGGAGTTGGAGGGCCGGAGAGACCCAGTACTTC
TRBV7-8	18	TRBJ2-2	TRBD2	NA	CASSLSHSSGGDPGELFF	TGTGCCAGCAGCTTAAGCCACTCTAGCGGGGGGGACCCCGGGGAGCTGTTTTTT